This T cell receptor (beta chain) stems from a study of response to subunit inactivated influenza vaccine. One entry per CDR3 protein, called by TCRdb with MiXCR from the RT-PCR reads. The table has some 550,000 distinct CDR3 sequences, roughly a quarter seen once. From germline, CDR1 is ENHRY and CDR2 SYGVKD. V was trimmed by 6 bases and J by 5 bases, leaving 10 bases between them. The CDR3 totals 12 residues. This clonotype was picked up a small number of times. These data were also filed under a second study, of T cells expressing NK-cell markers. From that study: The authors made TCR beta cDNA libraries by 5'RACE template switching. This switching added a universal primer site and UMIs.

The clonotype comes from a man between 45 and 60 years old who received an inactivated influenza vaccine. The sequencing here drew on CD4+ T cells sorted from PBMCs, taken 12 days after vaccination. The rearrangement links TRBV10-3 to TRBJ2-5; unclear D gene. Written as DNA, the CDR3 is TGTGCCATCAGGGGAAGGACGGAGACCCAGTACTTC. Its translation: CAIRGRTETQYF.